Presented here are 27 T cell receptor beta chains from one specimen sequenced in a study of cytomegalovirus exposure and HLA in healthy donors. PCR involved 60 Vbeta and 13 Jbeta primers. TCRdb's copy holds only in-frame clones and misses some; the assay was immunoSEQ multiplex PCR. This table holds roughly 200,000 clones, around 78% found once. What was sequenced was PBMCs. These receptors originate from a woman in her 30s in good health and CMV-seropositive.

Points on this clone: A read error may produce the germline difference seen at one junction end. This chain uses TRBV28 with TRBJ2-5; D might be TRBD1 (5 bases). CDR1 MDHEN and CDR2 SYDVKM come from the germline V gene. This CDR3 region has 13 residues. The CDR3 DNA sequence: TGTGCCAGCAGTTTCCAGGGCCAAGCGACCCAGTACTTC. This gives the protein CASSFQGQATQYF. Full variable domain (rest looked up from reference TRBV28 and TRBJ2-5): DVKVTQSSRYLVKRTGEKVFLECVQDMDHENMFWYRQDPGLGLRLIYFSYDVKMKEKGDIPEGYSVSREKKERFSLILESASTNQTSMYLCASSFQGQATQYFGPGTRLLVL.

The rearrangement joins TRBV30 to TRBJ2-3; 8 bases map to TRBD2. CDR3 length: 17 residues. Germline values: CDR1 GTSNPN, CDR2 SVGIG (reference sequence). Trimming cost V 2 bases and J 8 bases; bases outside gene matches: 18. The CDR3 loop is CAWSIPAGTRALVTQYF. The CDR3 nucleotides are TGTGCCTGGAGTATCCCCGCCGGGACTAGGGCACTCGTTACGCAGTATTTT.

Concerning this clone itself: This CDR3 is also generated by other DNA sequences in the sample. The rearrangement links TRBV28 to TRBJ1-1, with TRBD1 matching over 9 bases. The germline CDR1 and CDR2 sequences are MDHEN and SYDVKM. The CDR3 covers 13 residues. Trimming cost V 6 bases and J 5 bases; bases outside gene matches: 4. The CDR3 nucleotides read TGTGCCAGCAGGGACAGGGGAGGAACTGAAGCTTTCTTT. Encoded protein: CASRDRGGTEAFF.

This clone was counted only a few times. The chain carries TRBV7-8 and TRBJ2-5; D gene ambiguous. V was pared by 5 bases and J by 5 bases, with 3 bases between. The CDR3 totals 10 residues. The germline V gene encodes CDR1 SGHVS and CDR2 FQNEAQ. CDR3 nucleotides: TGTGCCAGCAGCCAGGAGACCCAGTACTTC. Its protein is CASSQETQYF.

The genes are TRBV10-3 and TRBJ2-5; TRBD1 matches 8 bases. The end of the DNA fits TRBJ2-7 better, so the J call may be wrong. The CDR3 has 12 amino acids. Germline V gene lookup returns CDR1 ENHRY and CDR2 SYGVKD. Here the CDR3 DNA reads TGTGCCACGAGGGACAGGACCTACGAGCAGTACTTC. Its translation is CATRDRTYEQYF.

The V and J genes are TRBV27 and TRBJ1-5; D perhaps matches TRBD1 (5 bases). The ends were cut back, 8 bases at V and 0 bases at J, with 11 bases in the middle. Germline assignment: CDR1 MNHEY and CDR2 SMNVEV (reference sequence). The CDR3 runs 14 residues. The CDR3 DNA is TGTGCCAGCCGGGGACTTTATAGCAATCAGCCCCAGCATTTT. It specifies CASRGLYSNQPQHF.

Here the CDR3 reads CASSQELPWTAIYEQYF. CDR3 nucleotides: TGCGCCAGCAGCCAAGAGCTCCCCTGGACAGCTATTTACGAGCAGTACTTC. The V call is TRBV4-1, the J call TRBJ2-7; the D gene is possibly TRBD1 (6 bases). This CDR3 is 17 amino acids long. Germline values: CDR1 MGHRA, CDR2 YSYEKL. Trimming pared 0 bases from V and 4 bases from J, leaving 19 bases between.

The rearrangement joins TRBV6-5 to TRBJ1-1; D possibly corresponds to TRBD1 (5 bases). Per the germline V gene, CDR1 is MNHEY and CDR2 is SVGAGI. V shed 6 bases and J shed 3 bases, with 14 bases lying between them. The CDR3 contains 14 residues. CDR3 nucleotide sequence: TGTGCCAGCAGCCAACCAGACAGACACACTGAAGCTTTCTTT. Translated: CASSQPDRHTEAFF.

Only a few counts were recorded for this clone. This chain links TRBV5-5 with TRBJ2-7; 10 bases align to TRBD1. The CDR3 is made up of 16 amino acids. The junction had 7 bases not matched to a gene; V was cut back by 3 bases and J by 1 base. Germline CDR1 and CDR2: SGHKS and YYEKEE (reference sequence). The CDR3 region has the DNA TGTGCCAGCAGCTCTCAGGACAGGGGGGTATCCTACGAGCAGTACTTC. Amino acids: CASSSQDRGVSYEQYF.

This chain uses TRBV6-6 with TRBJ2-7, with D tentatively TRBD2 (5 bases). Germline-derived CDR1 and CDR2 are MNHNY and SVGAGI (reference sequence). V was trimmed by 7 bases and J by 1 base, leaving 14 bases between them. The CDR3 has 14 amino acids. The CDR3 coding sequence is TGTGCCAGCATTCCACAGAGGGAGTCCTACGAGCAGTACTTC. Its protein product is CASIPQRESYEQYF.

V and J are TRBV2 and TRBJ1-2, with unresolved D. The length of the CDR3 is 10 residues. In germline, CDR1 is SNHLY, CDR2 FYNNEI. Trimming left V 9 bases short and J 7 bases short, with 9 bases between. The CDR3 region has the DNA TGTGCCAGTACACCTAGTGGCTACACCTTC. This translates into CASTPSGYTF.

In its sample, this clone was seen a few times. In DNA form, the CDR3 reads TGTGCCAGCAGCCCCGGGACAGACGCCCAAGAGACCCAGTACTTC. The encoded protein is CASSPGTDAQETQYF. The chain couples TRBV11-3 to TRBJ2-5; TRBD1 matches at 7 bases. J was trimmed by 1 base and V by 5 bases; bases with no gene match: 7. CDR1 is SGHNT, CDR2 YENEEA, per germline. This CDR3 contains 15 residues.

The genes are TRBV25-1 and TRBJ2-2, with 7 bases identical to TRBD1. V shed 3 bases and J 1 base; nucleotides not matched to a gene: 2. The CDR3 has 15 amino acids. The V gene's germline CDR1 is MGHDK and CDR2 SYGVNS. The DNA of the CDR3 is TGTGCCAGCAGTGAGACAGGGAAGAACACCGGGGAGCTGTTTTTT. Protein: CASSETGKNTGELFF.

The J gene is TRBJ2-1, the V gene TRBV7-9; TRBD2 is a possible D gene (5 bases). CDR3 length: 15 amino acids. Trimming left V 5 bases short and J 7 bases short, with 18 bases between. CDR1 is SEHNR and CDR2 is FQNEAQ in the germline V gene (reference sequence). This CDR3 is CASSPQPWRGNEQFF. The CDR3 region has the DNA TGTGCCAGCAGCCCCCAACCATGGCGAGGGAATGAGCAGTTCTTC.

The CDR3 protein is CASGGQPEETQYF. The CDR3, as DNA: TGTGCCAGCGGGGGCCAACCCGAAGAGACCCAGTACTTC. The chain couples TRBV2 to TRBJ2-5; D may be TRBD1 (6 bases). Trimming pared 8 bases from V and 3 bases from J, leaving 13 bases between. Per the germline V gene, CDR1 is SNHLY and CDR2 is FYNNEI. This CDR3 spans 13 amino acids.

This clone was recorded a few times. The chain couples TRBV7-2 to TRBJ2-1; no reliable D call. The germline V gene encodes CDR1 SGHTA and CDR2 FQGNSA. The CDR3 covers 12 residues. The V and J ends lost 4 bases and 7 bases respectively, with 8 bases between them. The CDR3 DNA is TGTGCCAGCAGCTCCTATTGGAATGAGCAGTTCTTC. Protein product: CASSSYWNEQFF.

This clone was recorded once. The CDR3 DNA sequence: TGTGCCAGCAGCCAAATTTCCGAGCAGTACTTC. Protein: CASSQISEQYF. The V and J genes are TRBV5-8 and TRBJ2-7; D unclear. With 4 bases removed from V and 6 bases from J, the gap between germline ends came to 8 bases. The CDR3 totals 11 residues. Germline values: CDR1 SGHTS, CDR2 YDEGEE.

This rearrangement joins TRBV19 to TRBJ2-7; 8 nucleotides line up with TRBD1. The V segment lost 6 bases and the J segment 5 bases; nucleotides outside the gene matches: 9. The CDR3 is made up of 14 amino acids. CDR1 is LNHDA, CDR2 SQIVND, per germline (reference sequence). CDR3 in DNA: TGTGCCAGTAGCTATAGGGGACAGGCTAACGAGCAGTACTTC. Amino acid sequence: CASSYRGQANEQYF. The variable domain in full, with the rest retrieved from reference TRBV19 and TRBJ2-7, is DGGITQSPKYLFRKEGQNVTLSCEQNLNHDAMYWYRQDPGQGLRLIYYSQIVNDFQKGDIAEGYSVSREKKESFPLTVTSAQKNPTAFYLCASSYRGQANEQYFGPGTRLTVT.

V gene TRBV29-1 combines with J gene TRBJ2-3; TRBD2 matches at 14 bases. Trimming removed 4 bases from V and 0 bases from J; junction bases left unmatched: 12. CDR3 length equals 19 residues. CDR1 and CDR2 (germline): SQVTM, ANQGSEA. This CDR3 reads CSVVGTSGSRGLSTDTQYF. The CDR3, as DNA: TGCAGCGTTGTGGGGACTAGCGGGAGTAGGGGGCTTAGCACAGATACGCAGTATTTT.

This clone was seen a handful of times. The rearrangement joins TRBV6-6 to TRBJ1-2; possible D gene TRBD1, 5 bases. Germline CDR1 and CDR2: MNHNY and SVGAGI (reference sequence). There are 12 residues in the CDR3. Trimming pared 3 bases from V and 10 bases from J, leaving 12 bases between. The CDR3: CASSYQVRDYTF. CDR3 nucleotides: TGTGCCAGCAGTTATCAGGTCAGGGACTACACCTTC.

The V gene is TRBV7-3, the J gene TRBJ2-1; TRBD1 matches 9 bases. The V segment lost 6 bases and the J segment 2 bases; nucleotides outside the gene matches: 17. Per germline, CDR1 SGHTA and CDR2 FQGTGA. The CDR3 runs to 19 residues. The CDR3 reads CASSPGTGIWDITYNEQFF. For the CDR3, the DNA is TGTGCCAGCAGTCCCGGGACAGGGATTTGGGATATCACCTACAATGAGCAGTTCTTC.

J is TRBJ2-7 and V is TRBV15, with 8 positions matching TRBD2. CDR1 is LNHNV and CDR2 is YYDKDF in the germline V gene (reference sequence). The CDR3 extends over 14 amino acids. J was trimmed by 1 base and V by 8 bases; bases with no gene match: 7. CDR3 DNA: TGTGCCACCGGGGAGGCTAGCGGGTCCTACGAGCAGTACTTC. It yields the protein CATGEASGSYEQYF.

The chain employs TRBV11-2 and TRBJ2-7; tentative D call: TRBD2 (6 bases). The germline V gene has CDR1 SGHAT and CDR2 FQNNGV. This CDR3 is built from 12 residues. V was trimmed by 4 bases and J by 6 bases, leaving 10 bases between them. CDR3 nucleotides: TGTGCCAGCAGCTCAGGAGGGCTCGAGCAGTACTTC. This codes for CASSSGGLEQYF.

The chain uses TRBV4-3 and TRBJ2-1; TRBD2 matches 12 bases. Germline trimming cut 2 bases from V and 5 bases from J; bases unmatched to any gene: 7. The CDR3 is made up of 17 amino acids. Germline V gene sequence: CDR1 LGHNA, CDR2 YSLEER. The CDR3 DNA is TGCGCCAGCAGCCAAAAAGGGACTAGCGGGTTTAACAATGAGCAGTTCTTC. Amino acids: CASSQKGTSGFNNEQFF.

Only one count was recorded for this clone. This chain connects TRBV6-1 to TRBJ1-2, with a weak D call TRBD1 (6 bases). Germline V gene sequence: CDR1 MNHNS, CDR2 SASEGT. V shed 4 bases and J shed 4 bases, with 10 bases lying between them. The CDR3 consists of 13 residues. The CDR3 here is CASSVGGGYGYTF. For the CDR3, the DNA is TGTGCCAGCAGTGTAGGGGGTGGCTATGGCTACACCTTC.

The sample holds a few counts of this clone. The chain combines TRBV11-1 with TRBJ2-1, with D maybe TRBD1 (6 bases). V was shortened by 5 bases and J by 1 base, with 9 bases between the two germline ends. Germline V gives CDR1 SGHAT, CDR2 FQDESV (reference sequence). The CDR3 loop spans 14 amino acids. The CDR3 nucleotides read TGTGCCAGCAGCCCCGACAGGTCCTACAATGAGCAGTTCTTC. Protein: CASSPDRSYNEQFF.

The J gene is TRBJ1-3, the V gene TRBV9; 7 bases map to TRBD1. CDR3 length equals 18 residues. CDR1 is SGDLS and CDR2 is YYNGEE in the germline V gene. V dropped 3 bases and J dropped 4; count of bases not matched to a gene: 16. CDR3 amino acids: CASSASGTGVRSGNTIYF. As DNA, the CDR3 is TGTGCCAGCAGCGCGAGCGGAACAGGGGTTCGTTCCGGAAACACCATATATTTT.